What follows are 28 T cell receptor beta chains derived from one specimen sequenced in a study of identical twins. One entry per CDR3 protein, called by TCRdb with MiXCR from the 5' RACE reads. The sample gives approximately 590,000 distinct CDR3 sequences, more than 9% of which show up once; 2.5% to 3% is in the top ten. The same sample was also used in a study of yellow fever vaccine responses in identical twins.

Material: PBMCs. All receptors derive from a woman aged 18-29 years in good health.

This clonotype was seen repeatedly, ten times or more. The rearrangement uses TRBV12-3 or TRBV12-4 and TRBJ2-2; 8 bases line up with TRBD1. CDR3 length: 15 residues. Trimming cost V 3 bases and J 5 bases; bases outside gene matches: 5. Written as DNA, the CDR3 is TGTGCCAGCAGTTTTGTGCAGGGGGCAACCGGGGAGCTGTTTTTT. It codes for CASSFVQGATGELFF.

This clonotype appeared many times. The chain recombines TRBV7-9 with TRBJ1-1; no clear D. This CDR3 is built from 16 residues. V lost 0 bases and J 1 base, leaving 12 bases between the germline ends. Germline assignment: CDR1 SEHNR and CDR2 FQNEAQ (reference sequence). For the CDR3, the DNA is TGTGCCAGCAGCTTAGCGACCGGACCTAAGAACACTGAAGCTTTCTTT. Protein sequence: CASSLATGPKNTEAFF.

The rearrangement joins TRBV7-2 to TRBJ2-1; D assignment may be TRBD1 or TRBD2 (5 bases each). The V end was cut by 6 bases, the J end by 5 bases, with 14 bases between. This CDR3 comprises 14 residues. Germline V gene lookup returns CDR1 SGHTA and CDR2 FQGNSA. CDR3 loop: CASRPGRQNNEQFF. In DNA, the CDR3 is TGTGCCAGCAGGCCGGGACGACAAAACAATGAGCAGTTCTTC.

The table lists this clonotype with many counts. J is TRBJ2-2 and V is TRBV25-1; 10 bases align to TRBD1. CDR1 MGHDK and CDR2 SYGVNS come from the germline V gene. V was pared by 10 bases and J by 6 bases, with 11 bases of the junction left unmatched. This CDR3 region has 15 residues. CDR3 sequence: CATDPGQGIAGELFF. In DNA form, the CDR3 reads TGTGCCACCGACCCGGGACAGGGGATAGCCGGGGAGCTGTTTTTT.

The chain couples TRBV29-1 to TRBJ2-1; D is uncertain. The V end lost 1 base, the J end lost 0 bases, and 4 bases lay between the germline ends. CDR1 is SQVTM, CDR2 ANQGSEA, per germline. The CDR3 extends over 13 amino acids. CDR3 nucleotide sequence: TGCAGCGTTGAAGGGATCTCCTACAATGAGCAGTTCTTC. Its protein is CSVEGISYNEQFF.

This sequence joins TRBV27 and TRBJ2-5, with TRBD1 identical over 10 bases. Germline-derived CDR1 and CDR2 are MNHEY and SMNVEV (reference sequence). The CDR3 has 15 residues. V shed 0 bases, J shed 4 bases, and the junction held 2 bases outside the gene matches. The CDR3 here is CASSLSGQGPETQYF. CDR3 nucleotides: TGTGCCAGCAGTTTATCGGGACAGGGGCCAGAGACCCAGTACTTC.

The chain combines TRBV11-1 with TRBJ2-7; 12 bases align to TRBD1. The CDR3 is 18 amino acids. J gave up 4 bases and V 3 bases, and 13 bases lay outside the gene matches. The germline gives CDR1 SGHAT, CDR2 FQDESV (reference sequence). The CDR3 DNA follows: TGTGCCAGCAGCTTTCTTCTGGGACCGGGACAGGGGGCTTACGAGCAGTACTTC. Translated: CASSFLLGPGQGAYEQYF.

This clonotype turned up a few times. The V and J genes are TRBV10-3 and TRBJ2-3; the match to TRBD2 covers 12 bases. Germline trimming cut 6 bases from V and 0 bases from J; bases unmatched to any gene: 1. The CDR3 consists of 15 residues. The V gene's germline CDR1 is ENHRY and CDR2 SYGVKD. The DNA for the CDR3 is TGTGCCATCAGCCTAGCGGGGGGGAGCACAGATACGCAGTATTTT. It is translated as CAISLAGGSTDTQYF.

V gene TRBV20-1 combines with J gene TRBJ2-4; 8 nucleotides line up with TRBD2. V trimming: 0 bases; J trimming: 8 bases; junction bases outside the gene matches: 6. The CDR3 spans 14 residues. Germline V CDR1 and CDR2: DFQATT, SNEGSKA (reference sequence). The CDR3 region has the DNA TGCAGTGCTAGAGACGGGACTAGTATATACATTCAGTACTTC. The encoded protein is CSARDGTSIYIQYF.

The gene calls are TRBV7-2 and TRBJ2-1; possibly TRBD1 for D (5 bases). Trimming took 1 base from V and 8 from J, leaving 12 bases between them. The CDR3 is made up of 14 amino acids. CDR1 SGHTA and CDR2 FQGNSA come from the germline V gene. The CDR3 loop is CASSLEWAGHEQFF. In nucleotides, the CDR3 is TGTGCCAGCAGCTTAGAGTGGGCAGGGCATGAGCAGTTCTTC.

J is TRBJ1-1 and V is TRBV7-9, with D unresolved. The CDR3 runs 13 residues. CDR1 and CDR2 (germline): SEHNR, FQNEAQ (reference sequence). Trimming removed 5 bases at V and 6 bases at J, with 13 bases between. CDR3 sequence (DNA): TGTGCCAGCAGCCCTACAGAAAAGCCTGAAGCTTTCTTT. Translation gives CASSPTEKPEAFF.

The chain is built from TRBV4-2 and TRBJ2-7; 12 bases are a match to TRBD2. CDR3 length: 14 residues. Germline V gives CDR1 LGHNA, CDR2 YNFKEQ. V was pared by 4 bases and J by 5 bases, with 3 bases of the junction left unmatched. The CDR3 loop reads CASSRRLAGDEQYF. The CDR3 bases are TGTGCCAGCAGCCGTCGACTAGCGGGAGACGAGCAGTACTTC.

DNA of the CDR3: TGTGCCAGCAGCTCTGCCGGGACTAGTAGTGGGGAGCAGTTCTTC. Its protein is CASSSAGTSSGEQFF. The chain joins TRBV7-2 to TRBJ2-1, with 8 positions matching TRBD2. Germline values: CDR1 SGHTA, CDR2 FQGNSA. V was pared by 4 bases and J by 10 bases, with 12 bases of the junction left unmatched. CDR3 length: 15 amino acids.

This clonotype was counted a few times. This chain joins TRBV10-2 and TRBJ2-7; D unclear. CDR1 is WSHSY and CDR2 is SAAADI in the germline V gene. The CDR3 covers 17 residues. V gave up 6 bases and J gave up 1 base, with 22 bases separating them. Here the CDR3 DNA reads TGCGCCAGCAGGAACCTAGGTGAGGCTTTGAGGTCCTACGAGCAGTACTTC. Its protein product is CASRNLGEALRSYEQYF.

This clonotype has a handful of counts. The chain joins TRBV12-3 or TRBV12-4 to TRBJ2-7, with TRBD2 matching 11 bases. Unmatched junction bases numbered 9, after V lost 4 bases and J lost 4 bases. The CDR3 contains 16 residues. CDR3 loop: CASSSSSGRRRYEQYF. In nucleotides, the CDR3 is TGTGCCAGCAGTTCTTCTAGCGGGAGGAGGAGGTACGAGCAGTACTTC.

The V and J genes are TRBV29-1 and TRBJ2-1, with 12 bases that match TRBD2. Germline V CDR1 and CDR2: SQVTM, ANQGSEA. There are 17 residues in the CDR3. V lost 2 bases, J lost 4 bases, and 9 bases stayed unmatched. The CDR3 region has the DNA TGCAGCGTTGAATTGCTAGCGGGAGGGCCCCGGTACAATGAGCAGTTCTTC. This gives the protein CSVELLAGGPRYNEQFF.

This clonotype was seen more than once but under ten times. This chain joins TRBV12-3 or TRBV12-4 and TRBJ2-7, with D possibly being TRBD2 (7 bases). This CDR3 region has 16 residues. V was pared by 6 bases and J by 1 base, with 19 bases between. The CDR3 is CASSDLGGGQSYEQYF. The CDR3 DNA follows: TGTGCCAGCAGCGATTTGGGGGGGGGCCAATCCTACGAGCAGTACTTC.

This clonotype was found a few times. The J gene is TRBJ2-5, the V gene TRBV25-1, with D perhaps TRBD1 or TRBD2 (6 bases each). Germline V lookup: CDR1 MGHDK, CDR2 SYGVNS. Trimming removed 11 bases from V and 11 bases from J, with 15 bases in between. CDR3 length: 10 residues. DNA of the CDR3: TGTGCCGTCGGGGGCGGACTTCAGTACTTC. Amino acid sequence: CAVGGGLQYF.

This clonotype was found many times. The chain carries TRBV12-3 or TRBV12-4 and TRBJ1-1, with a possible D match to TRBD1 (6 bases). The CDR3 loop spans 12 amino acids. The germline V and J ends were trimmed by 10 bases and 8 bases, with 17 bases remaining between them. The CDR3 sequence is CATQPGEREAFF. The CDR3 bases are TGTGCCACCCAGCCAGGGGAGAGGGAAGCTTTCTTT.

This chain connects TRBV18 to TRBJ2-7, with D possibly matching TRBD2 (6 bases). CDR1 KGHSH and CDR2 LQKENI come from the germline V gene. V lost 4 bases and J 6 bases, leaving 13 bases between the germline ends. CDR3 length: 13 residues. The CDR3 region is CASSRGTSREQYF. The CDR3 DNA sequence: TGTGCCAGCTCACGGGGGACTTCGCGCGAGCAGTACTTC.

This clonotype has ten or more counts. The chain carries TRBV27 and TRBJ1-5, with a tentative D call TRBD1 (6 bases). The CDR3 extends over 16 amino acids. V shed 5 bases and J shed 4 bases, with 18 bases lying between them. Germline CDR1 and CDR2: MNHEY and SMNVEV (reference sequence). The CDR3 here is CASSQSGGERNQPQHF. The CDR3 DNA sequence: TGTGCCAGCAGTCAATCCGGGGGCGAGAGAAATCAGCCCCAGCATTTT.

This sequence joins TRBV30 and TRBJ1-1; unclear D gene. The CDR3 is 11 amino acids. V lost 0 bases and J 11 bases, leaving 10 bases between the germline ends. Per germline, CDR1 GTSNPN and CDR2 SVGIG (reference sequence). Written as DNA, the CDR3 is TGTGCCTGGAGTGTACCCCAGAGGGCTTTCTTT. Protein product: CAWSVPQRAFF.

This clonotype was counted a few times. The junction does not match germline at one end; this may be a read error. The chain's CDR3 is CCARDPSGRDRSYEQYF. The DNA of the CDR3 is TGCTGTGCTAGAGATCCTAGCGGGAGGGATCGCTCCTACGAGCAGTACTTC. This rearrangement joins TRBV20-1 to TRBJ2-7, with 12 bases identical to TRBD2. The CDR3 length is 17 residues. The germline V gene encodes CDR1 DFQATT and CDR2 SNEGSKA (reference sequence).

This clonotype was counted a few times. V gene TRBV7-2 combines with J gene TRBJ2-7; a possible D gene is TRBD1 (6 bases). The CDR3 spans 15 residues. Trimming left V 1 base short and J 4 bases short, with 14 bases between. Per the germline V gene, CDR1 is SGHTA and CDR2 is FQGNSA. CDR3 in DNA: TGTGCCAGCAGCTTAGGGCGCCAGGGGAAATACGAGCAGTACTTC. Translation gives CASSLGRQGKYEQYF.

This clonotype was observed at least ten times. The chain recombines TRBV20-1 with TRBJ2-1, with D perhaps being TRBD1 or TRBD2 (5 bases each). The CDR3 extends over 17 amino acids. The germline V and J ends were trimmed by 5 bases and 3 bases, with 23 bases remaining between them. Looked up from germline, CDR1 is DFQATT and CDR2 is SNEGSKA (reference sequence). The DNA of the CDR3 is TGCAGTGCTCCCCGAGGGGCCAGAGTAGGAAACTACAATGAGCAGTTCTTC. Amino acid sequence: CSAPRGARVGNYNEQFF.

The CDR3: CASSRQERPGGTDTQYF. DNA of the CDR3: TGCGCCAGCAGCCGCCAAGAGCGGCCAGGGGGCACAGATACGCAGTATTTT. The V gene is TRBV4-3, the J gene TRBJ2-3, with D possibly being TRBD1 (6 bases). Trimming removed 4 bases from V and 1 base from J, with 18 bases in between. CDR1 and CDR2 from the germline V gene are LGHNA and YSLEER. CDR3 size: 17 residues.

The chain links TRBV12-3 or TRBV12-4 to TRBJ2-4; weak D call: TRBD1 (6 bases). The CDR3 totals 15 residues. V lost 7 bases and J 2 bases, leaving 15 bases between the germline ends. The CDR3 region is CASTSSGQSKNIQYF. CDR3 nucleotide sequence: TGTGCCAGCACCTCCTCCGGACAGTCCAAAAACATTCAGTACTTC.

This clonotype was recorded at least ten times. This sequence joins TRBV7-2 and TRBJ2-3, with 7 bases lining up with TRBD1. The germline gives CDR1 SGHTA, CDR2 FQGNSA. The CDR3 extends over 15 amino acids. V lost 5 bases, J lost 1 base, and 6 bases stayed unmatched. CDR3 DNA: TGTGCCAGCAGCCTTAGGGACAGCCGCACAGATACGCAGTATTTT. This codes for CASSLRDSRTDTQYF.